This T cell receptor (beta chain) was obtained from a study of T cell responses to AZD1222 COVID-19 vaccine (dated by TCRdb to 2020 to 2022). General notes on the study: A total of 240 or so trial participants underwent TCR sequencing, of whom some 200 had received two doses of AZD1222 and some 26 had received two doses of the MenACWY control vaccine. Enrollment into the trials was organized by age into subgroups of 18-55, 56-69 and 70-plus years, and those subgroups contained roughly 160, 29 and 62 TCR-sequenced participants, respectively.

Including the terminal cysteine and phenylalanine, the CDR3 comprises 17 residues. The kept DNA is CDR3 alone, 51 bases in frame from the first base. Study-wide findings and limitations: After two AZD1222 doses, both the breadth and the depth of spike-specific TCRs were significantly higher than at day 0 and than in MenACWY recipients. Conclusions about previously exposed vaccinees are limited, since just a handful of AZD1222 recipients were seropositive for SARS-CoV-2 at baseline. Nearly half of unique spike-specific TCRs reportedly recognized epitopes outside regions mutated in the B.1.351 and B.1.1.7 variants. Vaccine-associated CD4 TCRs spanned the whole spike protein, with dominant responses in regions 160-218 and 743-854. In the small 56-69-year group, the increase in depth fell short of significance, most likely because of low power. No day 14 peak-response samples were available, so repertoires were characterized only after the peak T cell response. Participants were mostly white British, with more females than males. The authors suggested clonal diversity may have been underestimated.

The sample's time point label, in plain terms: about 28 days (+/-7) after the second vaccine dose. AZD1222 recipients whose second dose came at about 4 weeks and those whose second dose came at about 12 weeks were combined into one group, since spike-specific TCR depth and breadth did not differ between the two schedules. The vaccinee samples were drawn from two UK trials, COV001 and COV002, one of which was a single-blind randomized controlled phase 2/3 trial testing AZD1222 (ChAdOx1 nCoV-19) in healthy adults. For TCRbeta chain sequencing, PBMC samples were collected from trial participants at day 0 and at day 28 after the second dose. The CDR3 regions of human TCRbeta chains were analyzed by immunosequencing. On the authors' methods: Repertoire TCRs were matched against a reference library of SARS-CoV-2-specific TCRs generated with the MIRA antigen-specificity platform. Breadth was defined as the fraction of unique TCRs that were SARS-CoV-2-associated, and depth was defined as the fraction of total T cells that were SARS-CoV-2-associated. Using the MIRA data, every spike-specific TCR was mapped to the spike region that the TCR reacted to and assigned to either a CD4 or a CD8 class. Log10-transformed breadth and depth values were compared by one-way ANOVA with Sidak's multiple comparisons tests. The clones in this table, taken by TCRdb from immuneACCESS, are in-frame only. Not every clone is retained; where verified, under half of the shortfall comes from an unresolved V gene, and the cause of the rest is unknown. V and J calls and clone size follow that table, whereas D and trimming were derived from the DNA. The sample data list roughly 140,000 clones, and approximately 90% of these were observed just once. The top ten hold roughly 10% of the sample.

Points on this clone: The clone's antigen remains unknown. No quality values exist for individual bases; no much larger clone is one base distant.

The sequence is built from TRBV21-1 and TRBJ2-7; the table's D call of TRBD1 was not tested on the DNA. TRBV21-1 is marked as a pseudogene. Sequenced here: peripheral blood, sampled 28 days after the second AZD1222 dose. The sequence came from an adult who received the AZD1222 COVID-19 vaccine. The CDR3 protein is CASSKAEERGPHYEQYF. The DNA sequence is as follows: TGTGCCAGCAGCAAAGCCGAGGAGAGGGGGCCCCACTACGAGCAGTACTTC.